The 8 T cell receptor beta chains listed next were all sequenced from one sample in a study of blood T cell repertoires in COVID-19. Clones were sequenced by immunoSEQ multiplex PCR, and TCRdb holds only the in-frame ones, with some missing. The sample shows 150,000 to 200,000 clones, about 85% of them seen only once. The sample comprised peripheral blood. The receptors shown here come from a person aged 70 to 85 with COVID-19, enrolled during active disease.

CDR3 loop: CASKRLNIQYF. The CDR3 DNA reads TGTGCCAGCAAGCGGCTAAACATTCAGTACTTC. The rearrangement joins TRBV6-5 to TRBJ2-4, with D possibly TRBD2 on 5 matching bases. The CDR3 is 11 amino acids. Trimming stripped 7 bases from V and 6 bases from J, with 7 bases between. The germline V gene encodes CDR1 MNHEY and CDR2 SVGAGI.

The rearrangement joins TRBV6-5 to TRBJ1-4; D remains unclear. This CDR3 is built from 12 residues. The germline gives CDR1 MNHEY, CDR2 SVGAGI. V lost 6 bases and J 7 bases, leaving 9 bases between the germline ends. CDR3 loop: CASRRFGEKLFF. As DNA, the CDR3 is TGTGCCAGCAGGAGGTTCGGTGAAAAACTGTTTTTT.

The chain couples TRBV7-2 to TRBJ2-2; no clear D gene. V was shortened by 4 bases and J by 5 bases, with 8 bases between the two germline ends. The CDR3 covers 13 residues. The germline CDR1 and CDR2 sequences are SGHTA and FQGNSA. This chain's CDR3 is CASSYSGTGELFF. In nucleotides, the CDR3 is TGTGCCAGCAGCTACTCCGGGACCGGGGAGCTGTTTTTT.

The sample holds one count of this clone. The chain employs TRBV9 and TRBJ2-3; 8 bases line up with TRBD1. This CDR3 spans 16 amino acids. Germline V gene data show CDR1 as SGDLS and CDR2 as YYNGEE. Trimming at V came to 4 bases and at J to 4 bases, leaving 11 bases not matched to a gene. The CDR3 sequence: CASSPSFGQGSDTQYF. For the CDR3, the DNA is TGTGCCAGCAGCCCTAGTTTTGGACAGGGATCAGATACGCAGTATTTT.

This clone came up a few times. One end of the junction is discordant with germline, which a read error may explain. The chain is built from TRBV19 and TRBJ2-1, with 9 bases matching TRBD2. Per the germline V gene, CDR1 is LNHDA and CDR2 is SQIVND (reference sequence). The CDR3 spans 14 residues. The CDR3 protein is CASTIAGARVEQFF. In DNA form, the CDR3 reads TGTGCCAGTACTATAGCGGGAGCTCGGGTTGAGCAGTTCTTC.

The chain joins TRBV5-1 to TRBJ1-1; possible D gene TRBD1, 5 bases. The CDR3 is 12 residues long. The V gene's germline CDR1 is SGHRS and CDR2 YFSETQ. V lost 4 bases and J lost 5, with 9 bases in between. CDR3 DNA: TGCGCCAGCAGCCCCGGACAAACTGAAGCTTTCTTT. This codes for CASSPGQTEAFF.

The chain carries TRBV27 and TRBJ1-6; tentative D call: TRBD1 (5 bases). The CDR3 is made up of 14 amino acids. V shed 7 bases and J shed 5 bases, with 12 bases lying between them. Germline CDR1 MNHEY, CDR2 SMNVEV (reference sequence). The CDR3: CASKRQRDNSPLHF. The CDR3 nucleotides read TGTGCCAGCAAAAGACAGCGAGATAATTCACCCCTCCACTTT.

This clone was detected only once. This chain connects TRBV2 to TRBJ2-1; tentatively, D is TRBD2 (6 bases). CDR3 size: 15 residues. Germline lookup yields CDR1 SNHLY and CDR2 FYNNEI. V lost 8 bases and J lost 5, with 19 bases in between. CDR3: CASCFAGTLHNEQFF. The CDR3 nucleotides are TGTGCCAGCTGCTTTGCGGGAACACTACACAATGAGCAGTTCTTC.